This T cell receptor (beta chain) was sequenced in a study of cytomegalovirus exposure and HLA in healthy donors. J was trimmed by 0 bases and V by 6 bases; bases with no gene match: 3. Looked up from germline, CDR1 is MNHEY and CDR2 is SVGAGI. CDR3 length: 15 amino acids. The PCR used 60 Vbeta and 13 Jbeta primers. Assay: immunoSEQ multiplex PCR; the TCRdb copy retains only in-frame clones and omits some. The sample table includes around 210,000 clones. Sequencing input: PBMCs. The V gene is TRBV6-5, the J gene TRBJ2-3, with 10 bases that match TRBD2. The origin of this receptor is a girl aged 2 to 10 in good health and CMV-seropositive. CDR3 DNA sequence: TGTGCCAGCAGCACTAGCGGGGATAGCACAGATACGCAGTATTTT. As protein: CASSTSGDSTDTQYF.